One sample yielded the 21 T cell receptor beta chains listed below, sequenced in a study of blood T cell repertoires in COVID-19. Only in-frame clones appear in the TCRdb table, and some are missing; sequencing was by immunoSEQ multiplex PCR. The table includes approximately 300,000 clones, about nine tenths detected once. Sequenced sample: PBMCs or T cells enriched from blood (not recorded which). These receptors were taken from a man aged 55 to 70 who had recovered from COVID-19.

The chain joins TRBV6-5 to TRBJ2-1; 8 bases align to TRBD2. Germline V gene lookup returns CDR1 MNHEY and CDR2 SVGAGI. The CDR3 is 15 amino acids. V was pared by 6 bases and J by 5 bases, with 9 bases of the junction left unmatched. Written as DNA, the CDR3 is TGTGCCAGCAGAAAGAGCGGGAGCCACCACAATGAGCAGTTCTTC. This encodes CASRKSGSHHNEQFF.

Only one count was recorded for this clone. The chain uses TRBV6-5 and TRBJ1-2; 9 bases are shared with TRBD1. The J segment lost 8 bases and the V segment lost 8 bases, leaving 6 bases of the junction unmatched. The CDR3 consists of 12 residues. Germline V lookup: CDR1 MNHEY, CDR2 SVGAGI. CDR3 in amino acids: CASGGQGGGYTF. The DNA of the CDR3 is TGTGCCAGCGGGGGACAGGGCGGCGGCTACACCTTC.

This clone was detected only once. This rearrangement joins TRBV29-1 to TRBJ2-3; 8 bases match TRBD2. The J segment lost 0 bases and the V segment lost 6 bases, leaving 11 bases of the junction unmatched. This CDR3 has 16 residues. Germline V gene data show CDR1 as SQVTM and CDR2 as ANQGSEA. DNA for the CDR3: TGCAGCGTCGCCGGACTAGCCGGCCCTAGCACAGATACGCAGTATTTT. Translated: CSVAGLAGPSTDTQYF.

This chain connects TRBV6-2 or TRBV6-3 to TRBJ2-7; weak D call: TRBD1 (6 bases). The CDR3 totals 13 residues. Germline values: CDR1 MNHEY, CDR2 SVGEGT. Deletions cut 4 bases from V and 3 bases from J, with 10 bases between. This CDR3 reads CASSLQGFYEQYF. The DNA for the CDR3 is TGTGCCAGCAGTTTACAGGGTTTCTACGAGCAGTACTTC.

The genes are TRBV24-1 and TRBJ2-7; TRBD1 matches 8 bases. Germline assignment: CDR1 KGHDR and CDR2 SFDVKD. The CDR3 is 15 amino acids. V lost 4 bases and J lost 3; bases outside the gene matches: 7. CDR3 region: CATSDNRGMFYEQYF. The CDR3 DNA sequence: TGTGCCACCAGTGACAACAGGGGGATGTTCTACGAGCAGTACTTC.

The chain couples TRBV4-2 to TRBJ1-1; possibly TRBD1 for D (6 bases). The germline V and J ends were trimmed by 2 bases and 1 base, with 11 bases remaining between them. Germline V gene data show CDR1 as LGHNA and CDR2 as YNFKEQ. This CDR3 contains 15 residues. This CDR3 reads CASSQSGTRNTEAFF. For the CDR3, the DNA is TGTGCCAGCAGCCAATCCGGGACAAGGAACACTGAAGCTTTCTTT.

The chain is built from TRBV3-1 (or the pseudogene TRBV3-2) and TRBJ2-5; D gene unclear. Germline V gene sequence: CDR1 LGHDT, CDR2 YNNKEL (reference sequence). The CDR3 loop spans 13 amino acids. V lost 2 bases to trimming and J lost 0 bases, with 4 bases between them. Written as DNA, the CDR3 is TGTGCCAGCAGCCAATCGTACCAAGAGACCCAGTACTTC. Its protein is CASSQSYQETQYF.

The V gene is TRBV27, the J gene TRBJ1-2; 9 nucleotides align to TRBD1. The CDR3 has 15 residues. With 0 bases clipped from V and 6 bases from J, the junction kept 5 bases outside the gene matches. From germline, CDR1 is MNHEY and CDR2 SMNVEV (reference sequence). CDR3 region: CASSLSRQGVNGYTF. Here the CDR3 DNA reads TGTGCCAGCAGTTTATCGAGACAGGGGGTAAATGGCTACACCTTC.

The chain links TRBV30 to TRBJ2-7; tentatively, D is TRBD2 (6 bases). Per the germline V gene, CDR1 is GTSNPN and CDR2 is SVGIG (reference sequence). Trimming took off 0 bases at V and 5 bases at J, with 8 bases between the two ends. The CDR3 length is 12 residues. The CDR3 loop is CAWSVGGHEQYF. DNA of the CDR3: TGTGCCTGGAGTGTGGGGGGACACGAGCAGTACTTC.

This clone has a single count. CDR3 loop: CASNLAVSSYNEQFF. CDR3 DNA: TGTGCCAGCAACCTAGCGGTTAGCTCCTACAATGAGCAGTTCTTC. This chain links TRBV19 with TRBJ2-1, with 7 bases identical to TRBD2. Trimming removed 9 bases from V and 0 bases from J; junction bases left unmatched: 8. Germline V gene data show CDR1 as LNHDA and CDR2 as SQIVND (reference sequence). The CDR3 has 15 residues.

The chain links TRBV30 to TRBJ2-5, with TRBD1 matching 9 bases. The CDR3 extends over 15 amino acids. J was trimmed by 0 bases and V by 0 bases; bases with no gene match: 2. CDR1 is GTSNPN and CDR2 is SVGIG in the germline V gene (reference sequence). The CDR3 loop reads CAWSVWDRDQETQYF. CDR3 sequence (DNA): TGTGCCTGGAGTGTATGGGACAGGGACCAAGAGACCCAGTACTTC.

The V gene is TRBV5-1, the J gene TRBJ2-3; 12 bases agree with TRBD2. V was pared by 4 bases and J by 0 bases, with 3 bases of the junction left unmatched. The CDR3 has 16 residues. Per germline, CDR1 SGHRS and CDR2 YFSETQ. The CDR3 DNA reads TGCGCCAGCAGCCCGGGGACTAGCGGGAGCACAGATACGCAGTATTTT. Its protein product is CASSPGTSGSTDTQYF.

The chain has TRBV4-3 and TRBJ1-1, with D perhaps TRBD1 (5 bases). Trimming removed 0 bases from V and 0 bases from J, with 8 bases in between. Germline V gene sequence: CDR1 LGHNA, CDR2 YSLEER. The CDR3 consists of 15 residues. CDR3: CASSQEVGLNTEAFF. In DNA form, the CDR3 reads TGCGCCAGCAGCCAAGAGGTGGGGCTGAACACTGAAGCTTTCTTT.

This chain joins TRBV2 and TRBJ2-1; 10 bases match TRBD2. The V gene end was trimmed by 5 bases and the J gene end by 1 base; junction bases not matched to a gene: 8. CDR3 length equals 17 residues. Germline V gene data show CDR1 as SNHLY and CDR2 as FYNNEI. CDR3 bases: TGTGCCAGCAGTCAAAGCGGGAGGGCCTTATCCTACAATGAGCAGTTCTTC. Translation: CASSQSGRALSYNEQFF.

This clone was seen only a few times. J is TRBJ2-7 and V is TRBV19, with a tentative D call TRBD1 (5 bases). CDR1 and CDR2 from the germline V gene are LNHDA and SQIVND (reference sequence). V lost 5 bases and J 6 bases, leaving 11 bases between the germline ends. The CDR3 consists of 12 residues. CDR3 residues: CASSAGWGEQYF. Written as DNA, the CDR3 is TGTGCCAGTAGTGCAGGGTGGGGCGAGCAGTACTTC. The full variable domain, its missing parts supplied by reference TRBV19 and TRBJ2-7, is DGGITQSPKYLFRKEGQNVTLSCEQNLNHDAMYWYRQDPGQGLRLIYYSQIVNDFQKGDIAEGYSVSREKKESFPLTVTSAQKNPTAFYLCASSAGWGEQYFGPGTRLTVT.

DNA for the CDR3: TGTGCCAGTAGTATAACCGGGCCCCAGCATTTT. Protein sequence: CASSITGPQHF. The chain couples TRBV19 to TRBJ1-5, with D uncertain. V was clipped by 2 bases and J by 9 bases, with 5 bases between them. This CDR3 is 11 amino acids long. Germline V gene data show CDR1 as LNHDA and CDR2 as SQIVND (reference sequence).

This clone was recorded only once. The V gene is TRBV3-1 (or the pseudogene TRBV3-2), the J gene TRBJ2-6, with D unresolved. This CDR3 has 19 amino acids. Germline CDR1 reads LGHDT; CDR2 reads YNNKEL (reference sequence). Trimming stripped 1 base from V and 3 bases from J, with 19 bases between. In DNA form, the CDR3 reads TGTGCCAGCAGCCAAGTGTTGGGTCAGGCCCCGGTTGGGGCCAACGTCCTGACTTTC. Its translation is CASSQVLGQAPVGANVLTF.

In its sample, this clone was seen a few times. The chain joins TRBV19 to TRBJ2-2, with 8 positions matching TRBD1. V shed 5 bases and J 2 bases; nucleotides not matched to a gene: 7. CDR1 and CDR2 (germline): LNHDA, SQIVND (reference sequence). The CDR3 covers 16 residues. For the CDR3, the DNA is TGTGCCAGTAGTGTCAGGGGGCCCCCCAACACCGGGGAGCTGTTTTTT. Translated: CASSVRGPPNTGELFF.

V and J are TRBV5-6 and TRBJ2-7; 9 nucleotides match TRBD1. The ends lost 2 bases at V and 1 base at J; junction bases unmatched: 7. The germline V gene encodes CDR1 SGHDT and CDR2 YYEEEE. The CDR3 consists of 16 residues. The CDR3 DNA reads as TGTGCCAGCAGCTTATACACCGGGACAGGGTCCTACGAGCAGTACTTC. Translation gives CASSLYTGTGSYEQYF.

The chain uses TRBV30 and TRBJ2-7; 7 bases are shared with TRBD1. Germline CDR1 reads GTSNPN; CDR2 reads SVGIG (reference sequence). The V gene end was trimmed by 7 bases and the J gene end by 5 bases; junction bases not matched to a gene: 8. This CDR3 is 12 amino acids long. The CDR3 nucleotides read TGTGCCTCAGACAGGGTTAGGGACGAGCAGTACTTC. Translation gives CASDRVRDEQYF.

The chain carries TRBV5-4 and TRBJ2-1; TRBD2 matches at 8 bases. Germline loops: CDR1 SGHNT, CDR2 YYREEE (reference sequence). With V trimmed by 4 bases and J by 3 bases, 6 bases remained unmatched. The CDR3 is 15 amino acids. In DNA form, the CDR3 reads TGTGCCAGCAGCCCCGGACTAGCTGGCTACAATGAGCAGTTCTTC. Amino acid sequence: CASSPGLAGYNEQFF.